A selection of T cell receptor beta chains follows, all from one sample in a study of T cell changes during pregnancy in multiple sclerosis. Sequencing used immunoSEQ multiplex PCR; TCRdb keeps in-frame clones, though not all of them. Altogether around 110,000 clones are present, 80% to 95% being singletons, with the ten largest covering approximately 1.5%. The sample was peripheral blood, taken in the third trimester of pregnancy. The receptor set was obtained from a female donor with multiple sclerosis, enrolled in a pregnancy study. Each CDR3 is given with its conserved first and last residue. D genes are given only for firm matches. Only some rows state a clone size, as once, few, many or a class for expanded clones.

V	D	J	size	CDR3	DNA
TRBV5-6	.	TRBJ2-1	once	CASSYDYSNEQFF	TGTGCCAGCAGTTATGACTACTCGAATGAGCAGTTCTTC
TRBV5-1	TRBD2	TRBJ2-7	.	CASSLTSGLPSYEQYF	TGCGCCAGCAGCTTGACTAGCGGACTACCATCCTACGAGCAGTACTTC
TRBV5-8	.	TRBJ1-1	once	CASRRGGNTEAFF	TGTGCCAGCCGCAGGGGTGGGAACACTGAAGCTTTCTTT
TRBV6-6	.	TRBJ2-5	.	CASRDLQETQYF	TGTGCCAGCAGGGACTTACAAGAGACCCAGTACTTC
TRBV30	.	TRBJ1-2	few	CAWTQGSYGYTF	TGTGCCTGGACCCAGGGGTCCTATGGCTACACCTTC
TRBV2	TRBD1	TRBJ1-1	few	CARGRPGGTEAFF	TGTGCCAGAGGGCGGCCAGGGGGCACTGAAGCTTTCTTT
TRBV7-8	.	TRBJ2-5	.	CASSLAQISYQETQYF	TGTGCCAGCAGCTTAGCGCAGATCTCGTACCAAGAGACCCAGTACTTC
TRBV10-3	TRBD1	TRBJ1-5	.	CAIGTGGDQPQHF	TGTGCCATCGGGACAGGGGGTGATCAGCCCCAGCATTTT
TRBV27	TRBD1	TRBJ2-7	.	CASSLGQGAGEQYF	TGTGCCAGCAGTCTCGGACAGGGGGCGGGGGAGCAGTACTTC
TRBV15	.	TRBJ2-3	.	CATSPGERLSTDTQYF	TGTGCCACCAGCCCCGGGGAGCGACTAAGCACAGATACGCAGTATTTT
TRBV2	.	TRBJ1-2	few	CASSSYLNPYGYTF	TGTGCCAGCAGTTCCTACCTAAACCCCTATGGCTACACCTTC
TRBV11-2	.	TRBJ1-2	.	CASSLEAGVHYGYTF	TGTGCCAGCAGCTTAGAGGCAGGGGTTCACTATGGCTACACCTTC
TRBV6-5	TRBD2	TRBJ2-7	once	CASSYSTSPMIYEQYF	TGTGCCAGCAGTTACTCGACTAGCCCAATGATCTACGAGCAGTACTTC
TRBV29-1	.	TRBJ2-5	.	CSVEPGFQETQYF	TGCAGCGTTGAGCCGGGGTTCCAAGAGACCCAGTACTTC
TRBV2	.	TRBJ2-5	.	CASRAVLYQETQYF	TGTGCCAGCAGGGCGGTTCTGTACCAAGAGACCCAGTACTTC
TRBV6-1	TRBD2	TRBJ2-2	.	CASSPAGGGELFF	TGTGCCAGCAGCCCCGCGGGAGGCGGGGAGCTGTTTTTT
TRBV27	.	TRBJ2-5	.	CASSSLAPLETQYF	TGTGCCAGCAGCTCCCTAGCGCCCCTGGAGACCCAGTACTTC
TRBV5-6	.	TRBJ1-6	.	CASSPAGLPLHF	TGTGCCAGCAGCCCGGCAGGCTTACCCCTCCACTTT
TRBV11-2	TRBD2	TRBJ2-7	.	CASSSLRLAGVEQYF	TGTGCCAGCAGCTCACTACGACTAGCGGGAGTCGAGCAGTACTTC
TRBV7-9	TRBD1	TRBJ1-1	few	CASSLNPGGSSLF	TGTGCCAGCAGCTTGAATCCAGGGGGCTCCTCTCTCTTT
TRBV11-2	TRBD1	TRBJ1-1	.	CASSLSGDRRLNTEAFF	TGTGCCAGCAGCTTATCTGGGGACAGGCGCTTGAACACTGAAGCTTTCTTT
TRBV5-4	.	TRBJ1-2	once	CASSSHYRERSGYTF	TGTGCCAGCAGCTCGCACTACAGGGAAAGAAGTGGCTACACCTTC
TRBV30	TRBD2	TRBJ2-5	.	CAWGTSGSGETQYF	TGTGCCTGGGGGACTAGCGGATCAGGAGAGACCCAGTACTTC
TRBV19	TRBD1	TRBJ1-2	once	CASSPSGTAGRGYTF	TGTGCCAGTAGCCCCTCCGGGACAGCCGGCCGTGGCTACACCTTC
TRBV6-1	.	TRBJ1-5	once	CASSGQIYSNQPQHF	TGTGCCAGCAGCGGACAGATTTATAGCAATCAGCCCCAGCATTTT
TRBV19	.	TRBJ2-7	.	CASSISIARLPSSYEQYF	TGTGCCAGTAGTATAAGTATCGCTCGGCTGCCTAGCTCCTACGAGCAGTACTTC
TRBV7-9	TRBD2	TRBJ2-2	.	CASSSGPSGPNTGELFF	TGTGCCAGCAGCTCCGGGCCTAGCGGGCCGAACACCGGGGAGCTGTTTTTT
TRBV5-1	.	TRBJ1-3	.	CASSMTGNTIYF	TGCGCCAGCAGCATGACCGGGAACACCATATATTTT
TRBV30	TRBD1	TRBJ1-5	.	CAWSVGQGTGQPQHF	TGTGCCTGGAGTGTGGGACAGGGGACAGGCCAGCCCCAGCATTTT
TRBV21-1	.	TRBJ1-2	.	CASTPREPYYGYTF	TGTGCCAGCACCCCTCGAGAGCCATACTATGGCTACACCTTC
TRBV5-1	TRBD1	TRBJ2-3	.	CASSWGQGGDTQYF	TGCGCCAGCAGCTGGGGACAGGGGGGAGATACGCAGTATTTT
TRBV5-8	.	TRBJ1-2	.	CASRPPDSHYGSYTF	TGTGCCAGCAGACCCCCGGACAGCCACTATGGTAGCTACACCTTC
TRBV5-6	TRBD1	TRBJ2-3	.	CASSSWTGVTDTQYF	TGTGCCAGCAGCTCTTGGACAGGGGTCACAGATACGCAGTATTTT
TRBV6-6	.	TRBJ2-5	.	CASSYGETQYF	TGTGCCAGCAGTTATGGCGAGACCCAGTACTTC
TRBV10-3	TRBD2	TRBJ2-2	.	CAISGGTSANTGELFF	TGTGCCATCAGTGGCGGGACTAGCGCGAACACCGGGGAGCTGTTTTTT
TRBV9	.	TRBJ2-7	once	CASSPRVGEQYF	TGTGCCAGCAGCCCCCGGGTGGGCGAGCAGTACTTC
TRBV7-4	.	TRBJ1-2	.	CASSLLQYGYTF	TGTGCCAGCAGCTTACTTCAGTATGGCTACACCTTC
TRBV19	TRBD1	TRBJ2-5	.	CASSVSGQGASETQYF	TGTGCCAGTAGTGTCTCGGGACAGGGGGCTTCTGAGACCCAGTACTTC
TRBV6-1	TRBD2	TRBJ2-7	.	CASGWNVGGFYEQYF	TGTGCCAGCGGGTGGAACGTGGGAGGGTTCTACGAGCAGTACTTC
TRBV19	.	TRBJ1-5	.	CASSPRGGNQPQHF	TGTGCCAGTAGCCCTAGAGGAGGCAATCAGCCCCAGCATTTT
TRBV4-2	TRBD1	TRBJ2-7	.	CASSQPGTGNGEQYF	TGTGCCAGCAGCCAACCCGGGACAGGGAACGGCGAGCAGTACTTC